This TCR beta chain came from a study of T cell repertoires in cytomegalovirus infection. As regards this clonotype: What it recognizes is unknown.

TCRdb recomputed calls from the reads with MiXCR, one row per CDR3 protein. The sample holds roughly 920,000 distinct CDR3 sequences; approximately 32% are singletons and the top ten take over 10%. This CDR3 comprises 15 residues. CDR1 and CDR2 (germline): SNHLY, FYNNEI. Trimming took off 3 bases at V and 3 bases at J, with 14 bases between the two ends. The sequence was collected from a human donor in good health (CMV status not recorded). Some clones in this sample may be carry-over from other donors' samples. Sequences were derived from cultured CD8+ T cells from PBMCs, sampled from culture after CMV antigen stimulation. The rearrangement links TRBV2 to TRBJ1-2; the D is unclear. Here the CDR3 reads CASSDSPGLDYGYTF. In nucleotides, the CDR3 is TGTGCCAGCAGTGATTCCCCGGGTTTGGACTATGGCTACACCTTC.